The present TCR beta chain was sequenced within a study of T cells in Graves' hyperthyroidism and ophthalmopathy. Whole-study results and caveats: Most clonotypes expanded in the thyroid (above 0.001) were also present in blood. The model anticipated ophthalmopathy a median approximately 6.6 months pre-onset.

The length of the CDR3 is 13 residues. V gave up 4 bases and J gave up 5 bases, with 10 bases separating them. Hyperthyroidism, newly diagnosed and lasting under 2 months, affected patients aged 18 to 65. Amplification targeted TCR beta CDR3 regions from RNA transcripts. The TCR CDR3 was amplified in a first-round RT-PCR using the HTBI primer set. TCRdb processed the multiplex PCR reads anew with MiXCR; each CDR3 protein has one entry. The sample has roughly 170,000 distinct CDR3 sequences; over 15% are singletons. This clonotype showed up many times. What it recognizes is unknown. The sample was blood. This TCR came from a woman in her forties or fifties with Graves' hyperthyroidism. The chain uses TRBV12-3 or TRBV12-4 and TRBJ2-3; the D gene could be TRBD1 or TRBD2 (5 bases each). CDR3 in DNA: TGTGCCAGCAGTTGGGACGCTGAAGATACGCAGTATTTT. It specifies CASSWDAEDTQYF.